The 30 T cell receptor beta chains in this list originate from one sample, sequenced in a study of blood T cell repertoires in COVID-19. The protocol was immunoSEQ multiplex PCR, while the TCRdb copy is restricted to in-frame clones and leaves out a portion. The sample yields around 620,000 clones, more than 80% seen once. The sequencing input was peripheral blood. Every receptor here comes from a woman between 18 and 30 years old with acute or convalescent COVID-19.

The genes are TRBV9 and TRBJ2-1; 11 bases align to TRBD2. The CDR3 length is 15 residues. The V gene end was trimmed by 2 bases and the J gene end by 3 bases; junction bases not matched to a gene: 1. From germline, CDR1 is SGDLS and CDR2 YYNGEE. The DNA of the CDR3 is TGTGCCAGCAGCGTGACTAGCGGGGACTACAATGAGCAGTTCTTC. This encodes CASSVTSGDYNEQFF.

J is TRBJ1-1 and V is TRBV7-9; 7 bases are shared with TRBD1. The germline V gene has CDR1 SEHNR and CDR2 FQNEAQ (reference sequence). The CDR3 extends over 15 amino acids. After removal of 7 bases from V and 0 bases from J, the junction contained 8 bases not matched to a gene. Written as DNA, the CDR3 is TGTGCCAGCACCGCACAGGGGATCATGAACACTGAAGCTTTCTTT. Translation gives CASTAQGIMNTEAFF.

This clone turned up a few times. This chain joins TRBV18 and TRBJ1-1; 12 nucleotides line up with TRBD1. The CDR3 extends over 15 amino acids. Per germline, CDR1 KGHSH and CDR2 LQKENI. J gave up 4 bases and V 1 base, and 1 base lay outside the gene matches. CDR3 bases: TGTGCCAGCTCACCACAGGGACAGGGGGCCACTGAAGCTTTCTTT. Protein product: CASSPQGQGATEAFF.

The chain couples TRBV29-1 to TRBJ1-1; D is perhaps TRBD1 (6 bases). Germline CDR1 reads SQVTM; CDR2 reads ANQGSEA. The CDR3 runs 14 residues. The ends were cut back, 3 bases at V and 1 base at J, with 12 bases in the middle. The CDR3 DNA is TGCAGCGTTGACACAGGGAGGGGGAACACTGAAGCTTTCTTT. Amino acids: CSVDTGRGNTEAFF.

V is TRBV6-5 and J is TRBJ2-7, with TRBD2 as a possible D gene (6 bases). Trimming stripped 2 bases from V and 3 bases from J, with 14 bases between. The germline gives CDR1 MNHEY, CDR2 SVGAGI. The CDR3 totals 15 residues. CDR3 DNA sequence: TGTGCCAGCAGTTACGGAACAGGAGGGTACTACGAGCAGTACTTC. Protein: CASSYGTGGYYEQYF.

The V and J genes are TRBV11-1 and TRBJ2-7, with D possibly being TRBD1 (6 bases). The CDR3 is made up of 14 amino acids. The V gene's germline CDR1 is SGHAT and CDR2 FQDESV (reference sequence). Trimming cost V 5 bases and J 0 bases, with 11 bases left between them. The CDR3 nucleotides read TGTGCCAGCAGCCGTGACAGGTCCTCCTACGAGCAGTACTTC. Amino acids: CASSRDRSSYEQYF.

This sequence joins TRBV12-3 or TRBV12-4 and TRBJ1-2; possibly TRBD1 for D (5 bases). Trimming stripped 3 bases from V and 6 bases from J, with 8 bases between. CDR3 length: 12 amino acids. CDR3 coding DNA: TGTGCCAGCAGTTTGGGGGGGGATGGCTACACCTTC. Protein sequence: CASSLGGDGYTF.

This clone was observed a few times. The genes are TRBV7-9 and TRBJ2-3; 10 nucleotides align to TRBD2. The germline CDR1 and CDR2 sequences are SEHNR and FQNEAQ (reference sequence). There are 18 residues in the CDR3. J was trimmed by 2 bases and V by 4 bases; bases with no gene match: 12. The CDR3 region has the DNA TGTGCCAGCAGCTCCACTAGCGGGGATCTTTTTCTCACAGATACGCAGTATTTT. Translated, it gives CASSSTSGDLFLTDTQYF.

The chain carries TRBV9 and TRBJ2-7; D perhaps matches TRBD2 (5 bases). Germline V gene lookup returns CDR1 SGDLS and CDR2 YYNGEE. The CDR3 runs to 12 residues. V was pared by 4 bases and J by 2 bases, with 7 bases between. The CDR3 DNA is TGTGCCAGCAGCCCGGGGACCTACGAGCAGTACTTC. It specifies CASSPGTYEQYF.

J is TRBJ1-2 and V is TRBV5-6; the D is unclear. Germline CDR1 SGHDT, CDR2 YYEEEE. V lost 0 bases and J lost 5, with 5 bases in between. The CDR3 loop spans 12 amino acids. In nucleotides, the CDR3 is TGTGCCAGCAGCTTGGCAGCGTATGGCTACACCTTC. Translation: CASSLAAYGYTF.

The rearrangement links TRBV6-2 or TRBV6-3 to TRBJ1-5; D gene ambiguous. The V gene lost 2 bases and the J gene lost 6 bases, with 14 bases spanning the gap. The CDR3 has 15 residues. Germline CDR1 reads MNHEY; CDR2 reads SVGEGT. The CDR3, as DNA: TGTGCCAGCAGTTACACACCCAGTCGGGGTCAGCCCCAGCATTTT. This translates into CASSYTPSRGQPQHF.

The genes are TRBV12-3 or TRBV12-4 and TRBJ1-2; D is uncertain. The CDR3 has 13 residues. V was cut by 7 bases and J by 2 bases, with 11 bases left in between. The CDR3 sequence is CASTQGRNYGYTF. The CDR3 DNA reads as TGTGCCAGCACCCAAGGCAGGAACTATGGCTACACCTTC.

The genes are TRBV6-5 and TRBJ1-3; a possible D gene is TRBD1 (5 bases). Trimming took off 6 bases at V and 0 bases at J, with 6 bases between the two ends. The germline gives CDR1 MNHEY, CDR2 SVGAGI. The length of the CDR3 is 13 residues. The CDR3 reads CASRTDSGNTIYF. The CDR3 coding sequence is TGTGCCAGCAGGACAGACTCTGGAAACACCATATATTTT.

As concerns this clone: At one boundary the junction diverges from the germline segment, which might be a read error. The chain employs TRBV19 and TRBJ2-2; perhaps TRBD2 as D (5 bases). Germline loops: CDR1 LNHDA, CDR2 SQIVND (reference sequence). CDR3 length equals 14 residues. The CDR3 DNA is TGTGCCAGTAGTGGCTCGGGGAACATCGGGGAGCTGTTTTTT. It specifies CASSGSGNIGELFF.

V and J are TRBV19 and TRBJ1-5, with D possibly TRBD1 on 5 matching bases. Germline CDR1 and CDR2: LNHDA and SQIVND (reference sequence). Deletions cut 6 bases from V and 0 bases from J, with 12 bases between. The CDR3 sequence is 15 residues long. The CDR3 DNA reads TGTGCCAGTAGCCTGGGACTATATAGCAATCAGCCCCAGCATTTT. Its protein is CASSLGLYSNQPQHF.

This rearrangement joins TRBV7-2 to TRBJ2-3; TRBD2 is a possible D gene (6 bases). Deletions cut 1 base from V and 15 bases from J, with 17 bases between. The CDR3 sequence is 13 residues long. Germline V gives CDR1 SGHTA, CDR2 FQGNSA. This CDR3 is CASSLGEGRRGYF. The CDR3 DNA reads TGTGCCAGCAGCTTAGGAGAGGGGCGGAGGGGATATTTT.

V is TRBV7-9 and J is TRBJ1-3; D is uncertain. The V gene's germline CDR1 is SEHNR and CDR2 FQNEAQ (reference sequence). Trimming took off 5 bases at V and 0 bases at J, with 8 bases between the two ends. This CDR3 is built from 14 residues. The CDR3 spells CASSADVSGNTIYF. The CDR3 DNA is TGTGCCAGCAGCGCGGATGTCTCTGGAAACACCATATATTTT.

CDR3 coding DNA: TGTGCCAGCGGCCCCTGGGAGGATCAGCCCCAGCATTTT. Translation: CASGPWEDQPQHF. V usage is TRBV7-2 and J usage is TRBJ1-5; D is ambiguous. This CDR3 contains 13 residues. V was shortened by 8 bases and J by 5 bases, with 13 bases between the two germline ends. Germline V gene sequence: CDR1 SGHTA, CDR2 FQGNSA.

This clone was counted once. CDR3 residues: CASNRGDNQPQHF. As DNA, the CDR3 is TGTGCCAGCAATCGAGGTGACAATCAGCCCCAGCATTTT. The gene calls are TRBV27 and TRBJ1-5, with D hard to call. Germline CDR1 is MNHEY and CDR2 is SMNVEV (reference sequence). V was shortened by 7 bases and J by 3 bases, with 10 bases between the two germline ends. The CDR3 consists of 13 residues.

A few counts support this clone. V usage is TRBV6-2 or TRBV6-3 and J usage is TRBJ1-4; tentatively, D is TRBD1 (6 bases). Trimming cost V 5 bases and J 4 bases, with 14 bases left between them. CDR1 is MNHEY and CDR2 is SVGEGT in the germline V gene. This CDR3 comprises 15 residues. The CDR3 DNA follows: TGTGCCAGCAGTCCCGGGGGGCGGATTAATGAAAAACTGTTTTTT. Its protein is CASSPGGRINEKLFF.

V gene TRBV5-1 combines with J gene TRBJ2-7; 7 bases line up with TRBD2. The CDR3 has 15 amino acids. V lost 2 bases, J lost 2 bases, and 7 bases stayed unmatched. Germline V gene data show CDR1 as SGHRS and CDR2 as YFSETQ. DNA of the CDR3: TGCGCCAGCAGCTTCCGAGGCGGGGGACCCTACGAGCAGTACTTC. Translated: CASSFRGGGPYEQYF.

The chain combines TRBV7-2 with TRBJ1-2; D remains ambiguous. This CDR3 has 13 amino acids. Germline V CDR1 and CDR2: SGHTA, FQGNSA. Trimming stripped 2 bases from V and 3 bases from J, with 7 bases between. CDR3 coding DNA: TGTGCCAGCAGCTTAACGGTGTACTATGGCTACACCTTC. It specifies CASSLTVYYGYTF.

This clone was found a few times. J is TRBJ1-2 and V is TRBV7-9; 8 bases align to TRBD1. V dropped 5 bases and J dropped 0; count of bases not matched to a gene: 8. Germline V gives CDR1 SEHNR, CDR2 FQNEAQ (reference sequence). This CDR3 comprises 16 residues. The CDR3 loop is CASSLGQGATNYGYTF. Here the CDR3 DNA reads TGTGCCAGCAGCCTTGGACAGGGAGCGACTAACTATGGCTACACCTTC. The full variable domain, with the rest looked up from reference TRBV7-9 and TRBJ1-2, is DTGVSQNPRHKITKRGQNVTFRCDPISEHNRLYWYRQTLGQGPEFLTYFQNEAQLEKSRLLSDRFSAERPKGSFSTLEIQRTEQGDSAMYLCASSLGQGATNYGYTFGSGTRLTVV.

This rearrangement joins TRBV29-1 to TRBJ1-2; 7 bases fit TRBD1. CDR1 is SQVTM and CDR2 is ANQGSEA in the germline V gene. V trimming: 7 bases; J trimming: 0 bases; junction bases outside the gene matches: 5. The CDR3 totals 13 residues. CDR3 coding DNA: TGCAGCGGCGGGGACAGAGCTAACTATGGCTACACCTTC. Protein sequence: CSGGDRANYGYTF. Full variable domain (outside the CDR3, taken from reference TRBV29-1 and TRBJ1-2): SAVISQKPSRDICQRGTSLTIQCQVDSQVTMMFWYRQQPGQSLTLIATANQGSEATYESGFVIDKFPISRPNLTFSTLTVSNMSPEDSSIYLCSGGDRANYGYTFGSGTRLTVV.

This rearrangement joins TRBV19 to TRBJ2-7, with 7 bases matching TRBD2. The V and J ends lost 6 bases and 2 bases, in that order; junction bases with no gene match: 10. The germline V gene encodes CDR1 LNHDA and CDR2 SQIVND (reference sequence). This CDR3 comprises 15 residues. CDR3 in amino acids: CASSPGGGAAYEQYF. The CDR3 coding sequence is TGTGCCAGTAGCCCTGGGGGGGGTGCTGCCTACGAGCAGTACTTC.

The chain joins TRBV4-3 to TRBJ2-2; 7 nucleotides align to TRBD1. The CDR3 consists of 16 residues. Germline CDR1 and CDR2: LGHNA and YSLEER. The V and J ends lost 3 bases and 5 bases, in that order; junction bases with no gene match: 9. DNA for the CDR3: TGCGCCAGCAGCCACCCCGGGACAGATACGACCGGGGAGCTGTTTTTT. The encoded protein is CASSHPGTDTTGELFF.

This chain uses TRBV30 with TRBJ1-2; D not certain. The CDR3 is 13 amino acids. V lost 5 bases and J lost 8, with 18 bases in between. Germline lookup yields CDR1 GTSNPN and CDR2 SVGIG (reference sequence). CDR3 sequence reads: CAWSPVDYQGYTF. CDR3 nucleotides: TGTGCCTGGTCCCCAGTAGACTATCAGGGCTACACCTTC.

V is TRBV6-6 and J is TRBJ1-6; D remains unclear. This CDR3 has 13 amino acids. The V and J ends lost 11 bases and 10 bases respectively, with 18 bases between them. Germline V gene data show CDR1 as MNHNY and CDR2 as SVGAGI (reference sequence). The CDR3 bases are TGTGCCGGCGCGGCGGGGAAAGGGTCACCCCTCCACTTT. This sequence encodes CAGAAGKGSPLHF.

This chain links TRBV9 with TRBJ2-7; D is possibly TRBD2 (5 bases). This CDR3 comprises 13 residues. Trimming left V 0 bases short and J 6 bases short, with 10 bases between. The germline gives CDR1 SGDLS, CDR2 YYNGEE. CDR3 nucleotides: TGTGCCAGCAGCGTAGTAGAGGGCGGCGAGCAGTACTTC. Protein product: CASSVVEGGEQYF.

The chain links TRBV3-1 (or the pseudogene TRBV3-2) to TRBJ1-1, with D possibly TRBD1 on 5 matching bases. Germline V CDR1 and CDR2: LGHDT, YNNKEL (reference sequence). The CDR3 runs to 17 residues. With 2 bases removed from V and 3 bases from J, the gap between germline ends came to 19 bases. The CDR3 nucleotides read TGTGCCAGCAGCCAACTCGCCGGGAGGGGAGGGGACACTGAAGCTTTCTTT. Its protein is CASSQLAGRGGDTEAFF.